The entry below describes one TCR beta chain. The antigen is undetermined. This entry comes from a study of CD4 T cells in relation to SARS-CoV-2 and coronaviruses. For the study at large: ViraFEST: approximately 10-day antigen culture of PBMCs, then TCR beta CDR3 sequencing. No peptide or an HIV-1 Nef peptide pool served as negative control.

Trimming stripped 4 bases from V and 2 bases from J, with 11 bases between. The CDR3 loop spans 14 amino acids. CDR1 is SQVTM and CDR2 is ANQGSEA in the germline V gene. Produced via immunoSEQ multiplex PCR; TCRdb's table is partial and in-frame only. The data show just under 20,000 clones, around 75% seen once. Unexposed donor CD4+ T cells date from about 2011-2018, before the COVID-19 pandemic. Isolation of CD4+ T cells took place after nine to ten days in culture. Cells permitting, SARS-CoV-2 S/N and four cold-coronavirus spikes were tested on unexposed-donor CD4+ T cells. Source material: CD4+ T cells from PBMCs, cultured in vitro. V is TRBV29-1 and J is TRBJ2-2, with D perhaps TRBD1 (5 bases). This sequence was found in a human donor in good health. CDR3 DNA sequence: TGCAGCGTTGTGGACATACATAACACCGGGGAGCTGTTTTTT. Its protein is CSVVDIHNTGELFF.